The rows below give T cell receptor beta chains drawn from one sample of a study of post-analysis software for immune sequencing data. TCRdb analysed the PCR reads with MiXCR anew, one entry per CDR3 protein. The sample lists roughly 400,000 distinct CDR3 sequences, about 40% occurring once. Sequenced: blood. The receptors here all came from a girl aged 2 to 9 with multiple sclerosis. Both conserved end residues are part of each CDR3. A D gene is named only where the DNA matches it firmly. Not all rows give a size; the values are once, few, many and, for expanded clones, a class.

d_gene	v_gene	abundance	j_gene	CDR3aa	CDR3nt
-	TRBV10-3	few	TRBJ2-5	CAIPGAFEETQYF	TGTGCCATTCCGGGGGCGTTCGAGGAGACCCAGTACTTC
-	TRBV7-2	many	TRBJ1-6	CASTRSGSPLHF	TGTGCCAGCACTCGGAGCGGTTCACCCCTCCACTTT
TRBD1	TRBV7-2	-	TRBJ1-1	CASSSRTGFIAFF	TGTGCCAGCAGCTCCAGGACAGGGTTCATTGCTTTCTTT
-	TRBV4-3	-	TRBJ2-2	CASSQVGMAGELFF	TGCGCCAGCAGCCAAGTAGGGATGGCCGGGGAGCTGTTTTTT
-	TRBV20-1	-	TRBJ2-1	CSARAETYNGQFF	TGCAGTGCTAGGGCAGAGACCTACAATGGGCAGTTCTTC
TRBD2	TRBV5-1	-	TRBJ2-1	CASSLASGGTYNEQFF	TGCGCCAGCAGCTTGGCTAGCGGGGGGACCTACAATGAGCAGTTCTTC
-	TRBV7-6	-	TRBJ2-3	CASSPRQATDTQYF	TGTGCCAGCAGCCCCCGACAGGCCACAGATACGCAGTATTTT
-	TRBV12-3/TRBV12-4	-	TRBJ2-5	CASSPTGETQYF	TGTGCCAGCAGTCCCACAGGGGAGACCCAGTACTTC
-	TRBV7-8	few	TRBJ2-6	CASGGSGANVLTF	TGTGCCAGCGGGGGCTCTGGGGCCAACGTCCTGACTTTC
-	TRBV14	-	TRBJ1-1	CASSRAGEWNTEAFF	TGTGCCAGCAGTCGGGCAGGAGAGTGGAACACTGAAGCTTTCTTT
-	TRBV27	-	TRBJ2-4	CASSLWQGLAKNIQYF	TGTGCCAGCAGTTTATGGCAGGGCTTAGCCAAAAACATTCAGTACTTC
-	TRBV20-1	-	TRBJ2-7	CSARAPLDSRLLEQYF	TGCAGTGCTAGGGCCCCCCTGGACAGTCGTCTACTCGAGCAGTACTTC
TRBD2	TRBV7-2	-	TRBJ2-3	CASSREAGSTDTQYF	TGTGCCAGCAGCCGAGAAGCGGGGAGCACAGATACGCAGTATTTT
-	TRBV16	-	TRBJ2-7	CASSLWGHYEQYF	TGTGCCAGCAGCCTCTGGGGACACTACGAGCAGTACTTC
-	TRBV28	-	TRBJ2-1	CASSLSGGGDEQFF	TGTGCCAGCAGTTTATCCGGGGGCGGCGATGAGCAGTTCTTC
-	TRBV6-5	-	TRBJ2-5	CASTTGLETQYF	TGTGCCAGCACTACGGGATTGGAGACCCAGTACTTC
TRBD2	TRBV28	few	TRBJ2-5	CASRKLANQETQYF	TGTGCCAGCAGGAAACTAGCGAACCAAGAGACCCAGTACTTC
-	TRBV5-6	few	TRBJ1-1	CASSLFPVLNTEAFF	TGTGCCAGCAGCTTGTTTCCCGTTCTGAACACTGAAGCTTTCTTT
-	TRBV15	few	TRBJ2-1	CATSTRLEGYYNEQFF	TGTGCCACCAGCACTCGCTTAGAGGGGTATTACAATGAGCAGTTCTTC
-	TRBV7-2	many	TRBJ2-3	CASSHSGSTDTQYF	TGTGCCAGCAGCCATAGCGGAAGCACAGATACGCAGTATTTT
-	TRBV6-1	-	TRBJ1-5	CASSEAGRGLSNQPQHF	TGTGCCAGCAGTGAAGCAGGAAGGGGACTTAGCAATCAGCCCCAGCATTTT
TRBD2	TRBV29-1	few	TRBJ2-1	CSVEESGTYNEQFF	TGCAGCGTTGAAGAGAGCGGGACCTACAATGAGCAGTTCTTC